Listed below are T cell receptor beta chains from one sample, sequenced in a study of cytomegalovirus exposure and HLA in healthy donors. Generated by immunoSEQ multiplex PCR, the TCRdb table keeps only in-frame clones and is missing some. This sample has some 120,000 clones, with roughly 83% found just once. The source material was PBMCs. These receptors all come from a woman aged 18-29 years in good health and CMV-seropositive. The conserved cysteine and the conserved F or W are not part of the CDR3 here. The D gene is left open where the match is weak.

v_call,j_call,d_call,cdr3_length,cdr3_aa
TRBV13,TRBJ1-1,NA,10,ASSLMGIEAF
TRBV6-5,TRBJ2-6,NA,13,ASSYSQGGANVLT
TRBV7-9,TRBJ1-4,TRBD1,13,ASSLGDRVNEKLF
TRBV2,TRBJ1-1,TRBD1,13,ASSELSGRGTEAF
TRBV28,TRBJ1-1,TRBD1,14,ASSLDRRLWNTEAF
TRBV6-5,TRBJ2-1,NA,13,ASSSEGPSYNEQF
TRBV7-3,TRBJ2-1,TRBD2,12,ASSLTSGGNEQF
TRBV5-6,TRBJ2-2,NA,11,ASSLWATGELF
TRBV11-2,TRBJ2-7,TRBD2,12,ASSSPGLAHEQY
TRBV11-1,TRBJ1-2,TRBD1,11,ASSHRQGYGYT
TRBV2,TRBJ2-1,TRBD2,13,ASSLTSGAYNEQF
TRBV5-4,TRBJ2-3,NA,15,ASSPGASILYTDTQY
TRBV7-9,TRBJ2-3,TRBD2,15,ASSITLAGGPRDTQY
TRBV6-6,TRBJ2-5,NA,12,ASRISQGGLAQY
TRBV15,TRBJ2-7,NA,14,ATSKGANGGYYEQY
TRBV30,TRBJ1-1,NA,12,AWRKVGSSTEAF
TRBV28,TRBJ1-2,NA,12,ASSPTAQNYGYT
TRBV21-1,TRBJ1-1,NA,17,ASSTVPGQPENMNTEAF
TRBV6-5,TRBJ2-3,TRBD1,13,ASRGQGQGTDTQY
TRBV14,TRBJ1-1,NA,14,ASSRRGTLRDTEAF
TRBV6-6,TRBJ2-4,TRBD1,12,ASSYSRTGQVEH
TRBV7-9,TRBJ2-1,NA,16,ASSFFGNPGAAYNEQF
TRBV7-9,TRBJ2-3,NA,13,SSSNRAEGKDTQY
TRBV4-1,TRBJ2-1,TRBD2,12,ARRGTSGYNEQF
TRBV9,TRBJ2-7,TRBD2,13,ASSVASGPPYEQY
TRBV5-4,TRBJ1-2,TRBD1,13,ASSLGDRPYYGYT
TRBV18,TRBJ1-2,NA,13,ASSLSGGRIYGYT
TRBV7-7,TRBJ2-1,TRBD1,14,ASSLTTGQGYNEQF
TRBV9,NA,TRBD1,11,ASGRETGNEQY
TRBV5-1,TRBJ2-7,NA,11,ASSLGQSPEQY
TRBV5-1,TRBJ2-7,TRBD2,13,ASSPTSGSSYEQY
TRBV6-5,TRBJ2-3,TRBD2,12,ASSQAGSSDTQY
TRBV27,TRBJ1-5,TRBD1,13,ASSPGTGSYQPQH
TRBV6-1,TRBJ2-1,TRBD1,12,ASYEPGQVYEQF
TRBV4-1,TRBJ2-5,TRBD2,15,ASSQDGASGSQETQY
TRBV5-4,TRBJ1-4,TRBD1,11,ASSFGQGEKLF
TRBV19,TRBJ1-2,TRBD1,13,ASSTTGEFGYGYT
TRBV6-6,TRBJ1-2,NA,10,ASSMTGYGYT
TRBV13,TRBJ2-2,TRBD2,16,ASTHWGAGGSNTGELF
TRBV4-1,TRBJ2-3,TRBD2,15,ASAPGLTPWSTDTQY
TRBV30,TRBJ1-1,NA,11,AQRRSMNTEAF
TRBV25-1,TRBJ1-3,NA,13,ASSEYRLSGNTIY
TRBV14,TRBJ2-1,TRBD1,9,ASLGQGEQF
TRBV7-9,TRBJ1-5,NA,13,ASSLGTGYNQPQH
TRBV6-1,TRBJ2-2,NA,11,ASSRERTGELF
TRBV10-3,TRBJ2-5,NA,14,AISQLRAEGPETQY
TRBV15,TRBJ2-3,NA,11,ATSRERGHTQY
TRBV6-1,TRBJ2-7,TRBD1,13,ASSKGGTGKNEQY
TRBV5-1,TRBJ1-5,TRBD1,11,ASSWDSDQPQH
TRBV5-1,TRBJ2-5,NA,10,ASSKSRETQY
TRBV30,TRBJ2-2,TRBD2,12,AGSSGSNTGELF
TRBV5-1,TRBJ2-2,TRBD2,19,ASSLAPGLAEPILNTGELF
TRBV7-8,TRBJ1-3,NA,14,ASTQGVGKVGNTIY
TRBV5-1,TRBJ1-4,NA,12,ASSLVRADEKLF